These T cell receptor beta chains were read from a single sample in a study of T-cell memory formation after mild COVID-19. TCRdb re-called the 5' RACE reads with MiXCR, one entry per CDR3 protein. Among almost 550,000 distinct CDR3 sequences, just over 20% were seen once, and the ten largest hold under 15%. The source material was PBMCs or a T cell subset sorted from them (not recorded which). The receptors were gathered from an adult woman who had mild COVID-19 (a few samples of this study predate the infection). Cell type and time point are not known. CDR3s include the opening cysteine and the closing phenylalanine or tryptophan. D genes are given only for firm matches. Clone size is stated in some rows and not others, as once, few, many or a class when expanded.

CDR3nt: TGCGCCAGCAGCCAAACGACAGGGTTGATGAACACTGAAGCTTTCTTT; CDR3aa: CASSQTTGLMNTEAFF; v_gene: TRBV5-1; abundance: few; d_gene: TRBD1; j_gene: TRBJ1-1
CDR3nt: TGTGCCAGCAGTAAGCTGGACAGGGGTTTGGGCACCGGGGAGCTGTTTTTT; CDR3aa: CASSKLDRGLGTGELFF; v_gene: TRBV6-2/TRBV6-3; abundance: .; d_gene: TRBD1; j_gene: TRBJ2-2
CDR3nt: TGTGCCAGCAGCCCAGACTGGGGGACCGGGGAGCTGTTTTTT; CDR3aa: CASSPDWGTGELFF; v_gene: TRBV11-2; abundance: .; d_gene: .; j_gene: TRBJ2-2
CDR3nt: TGCAGCGGGGGCCCTTGGGATACGCAGTATTTT; CDR3aa: CSGGPWDTQYF; v_gene: TRBV29-1; abundance: .; d_gene: .; j_gene: TRBJ2-3
CDR3nt: TGTGCCAGCAGCCAATTTGGAAATGAGCAGTTCTTC; CDR3aa: CASSQFGNEQFF; v_gene: TRBV16; abundance: few; d_gene: .; j_gene: TRBJ2-1
CDR3nt: TGCAGCGTTGATTACCGTGGACAGGGGAAGGACAATGAGCAGTTCTTC; CDR3aa: CSVDYRGQGKDNEQFF; v_gene: TRBV29-1; abundance: few; d_gene: TRBD1; j_gene: TRBJ2-1
CDR3nt: TGCGCCAGCAGCTGGGGACTAGCGGGAGGTCCCACCCTCTTCTACAATGAGCAGTTCTTC; CDR3aa: CASSWGLAGGPTLFYNEQFF; v_gene: TRBV5-1; abundance: .; d_gene: TRBD2; j_gene: TRBJ2-1
CDR3nt: TGTGCCAGCAGCTTGGAGGCGGCACTTGAAGCTTTCTTT; CDR3aa: CASSLEAALEAFF; v_gene: TRBV5-8; abundance: few; d_gene: .; j_gene: TRBJ1-1
CDR3nt: TGTGCCAGCAGCTTATCACTAGCGGGAGGCTACAATGAGCAGTTCTTC; CDR3aa: CASSLSLAGGYNEQFF; v_gene: TRBV7-2; abundance: .; d_gene: TRBD2; j_gene: TRBJ2-1
CDR3nt: TGTGCCAGCAGTTTTATCGGGACAGGGGCCTACGAGCAGTACTTC; CDR3aa: CASSFIGTGAYEQYF; v_gene: TRBV12-3/TRBV12-4; abundance: .; d_gene: TRBD1; j_gene: TRBJ2-7
CDR3nt: TGTGCCAGCAGTGAATTTTTGAACACTGAAGCTTTCTTT; CDR3aa: CASSEFLNTEAFF; v_gene: TRBV25-1; abundance: .; d_gene: .; j_gene: TRBJ1-1
CDR3nt: TGTGCCACCAGTGGATGGCAGGTCAATGAGCAGTTCTTC; CDR3aa: CATSGWQVNEQFF; v_gene: TRBV24-1; abundance: .; d_gene: .; j_gene: TRBJ2-1
CDR3nt: TGTGCCACCAGTGATTTGCATGATAGAGAGACCCAGTACTTC; CDR3aa: CATSDLHDRETQYF; v_gene: TRBV24-1; abundance: few; d_gene: .; j_gene: TRBJ2-5
CDR3nt: .; CDR3aa: CASSKAEWGQGTDTQYF; v_gene: TRBV21-1; abundance: .; d_gene: .; j_gene: TRBJ2-3
CDR3nt: TGTGCCAGCAGTTTATCCTTCGCTGCTGAAGCTTTCTTT; CDR3aa: CASSLSFAAEAFF; v_gene: TRBV12-3/TRBV12-4; abundance: .; d_gene: .; j_gene: TRBJ1-1
CDR3nt: TGTGCCAGCAGCTGGCGAGACAGGGGGAGATCCCCCCCTGAGTGGTTCTTC; CDR3aa: CASSWRDRGRSPPEWFF; v_gene: TRBV7-9; abundance: few; d_gene: TRBD1; j_gene: TRBJ2-1
CDR3nt: TGTGCCAGCAGCTTAGCCGACAGAGCGCAGTACTTC; CDR3aa: CASSLADRAQYF; v_gene: TRBV7-9; abundance: .; d_gene: .; j_gene: TRBJ2-7
CDR3nt: TGCGCCAGCAGCCAATTGGGACTAGCGGGAGAGCAGTTCTTC; CDR3aa: CASSQLGLAGEQFF; v_gene: TRBV4-3; abundance: .; d_gene: TRBD2; j_gene: TRBJ2-1
CDR3nt: TGTGCCTGGAGAAAAGGAGGTCCCACTGAAGCTTTCTTT; CDR3aa: CAWRKGGPTEAFF; v_gene: TRBV30; abundance: .; d_gene: .; j_gene: TRBJ1-1
CDR3nt: TGCAGTGCAGAAAGGAATGAGCAGTTCTTC; CDR3aa: CSAERNEQFF; v_gene: TRBV20-1; abundance: .; d_gene: .; j_gene: TRBJ2-1
CDR3nt: TGTGCCAGCAGCCAAGTAATGCTAGCGAGCGCGAACACCGGGGAGCTGTTTTTT; CDR3aa: CASSQVMLASANTGELFF; v_gene: TRBV4-2; abundance: many; d_gene: .; j_gene: TRBJ2-2
CDR3nt: TGCAGCGTTGGGACTAGCGCGTTAGAGACCCAGTACTTC; CDR3aa: CSVGTSALETQYF; v_gene: TRBV29-1; abundance: .; d_gene: TRBD2; j_gene: TRBJ2-5
CDR3nt: TGTGCCAGCAGCTCTGTAACAGGGACTTCTGGTGAAAAACTGTTTTTT; CDR3aa: CASSSVTGTSGEKLFF; v_gene: TRBV7-8; abundance: .; d_gene: .; j_gene: TRBJ1-4
CDR3nt: TGCAGTGCTAGAGATTTAGTTGGCTCCTACAATGAGCAGTTCTTC; CDR3aa: CSARDLVGSYNEQFF; v_gene: TRBV20-1; abundance: few; d_gene: .; j_gene: TRBJ2-1
CDR3nt: TGTGCCAGTACGGACAGGGAAAAACTGTTTTTT; CDR3aa: CASTDREKLFF; v_gene: TRBV25-1; abundance: few; d_gene: TRBD1; j_gene: TRBJ1-4
CDR3nt: TGTGCCAGCAGCCCGAGACAGACCTACGAGCAGTACTTC; CDR3aa: CASSPRQTYEQYF; v_gene: TRBV7-2; abundance: .; d_gene: .; j_gene: TRBJ2-7
CDR3nt: TGTGCCAGCAGCTTAACGCCCGGGACAGGGCTCACTGAAGCTTTCTTT; CDR3aa: CASSLTPGTGLTEAFF; v_gene: TRBV7-3; abundance: .; d_gene: TRBD1; j_gene: TRBJ1-1
CDR3nt: TGTGCCAGCAGCTTAGATCCAGGGGGCGTCGATGGCTACACCTTC; CDR3aa: CASSLDPGGVDGYTF; v_gene: TRBV7-9; abundance: few; d_gene: TRBD1; j_gene: TRBJ1-2
CDR3nt: TGTGCCAGCAGCATGACTAGCGGGGGAAAAGAGACCCAGTACTTC; CDR3aa: CASSMTSGGKETQYF; v_gene: TRBV7-7; abundance: few; d_gene: TRBD2; j_gene: TRBJ2-5
CDR3nt: TGTGCCAGCAGCTTTCCCCAGATGAACACTGAAGCTTTCTTT; CDR3aa: CASSFPQMNTEAFF; v_gene: TRBV12-3/TRBV12-4; abundance: few; d_gene: .; j_gene: TRBJ1-1
CDR3nt: TGTGCCAGCATGATTGGGGGGGCTTCCAGCTCCTACAATGAGCAGTTCTTC; CDR3aa: CASMIGGASSSYNEQFF; v_gene: TRBV11-2; abundance: .; d_gene: .; j_gene: TRBJ2-1
CDR3nt: TGTGCCAGCAGCCAAGATCGGGCCGGAGAGACCCAGTACTTC; CDR3aa: CASSQDRAGETQYF; v_gene: TRBV14; abundance: few; d_gene: .; j_gene: TRBJ2-5
CDR3nt: TGTGCCAGCAGTTTAGCACTAGCGGGAGTCCGGACGAGCGAGCAGTACTTC; CDR3aa: CASSLALAGVRTSEQYF; v_gene: TRBV12-3/TRBV12-4; abundance: few; d_gene: TRBD2; j_gene: TRBJ2-7
CDR3nt: TGTGCCAGCAGTTTGGTGACAGGTCGCACCTACGAGCAGTACTTC; CDR3aa: CASSLVTGRTYEQYF; v_gene: TRBV12-3/TRBV12-4; abundance: .; d_gene: .; j_gene: TRBJ2-7
CDR3nt: TGCGCCAGCAGCCAACGACAGGGGGACACCGGGGAGCTGTTTTTT; CDR3aa: CASSQRQGDTGELFF; v_gene: TRBV4-1; abundance: few; d_gene: TRBD1; j_gene: TRBJ2-2
CDR3nt: TGTGCCAGCAGTGTCCGGGACAGGGGAGGGAATGAGCAGTTCTTC; CDR3aa: CASSVRDRGGNEQFF; v_gene: TRBV12-3/TRBV12-4; abundance: many; d_gene: TRBD1; j_gene: TRBJ2-1
CDR3nt: TGTGCCAGCAGCTCCACAACGGCCCGGGCGGGGGAGCAGTACTTC; CDR3aa: CASSSTTARAGEQYF; v_gene: TRBV11-2; abundance: few; d_gene: .; j_gene: TRBJ2-7
CDR3nt: TGTGCCAGCAGTACCGAGGTGGGTGTTCGGAACACTGAAGCTTTCTTT; CDR3aa: CASSTEVGVRNTEAFF; v_gene: TRBV27; abundance: few; d_gene: .; j_gene: TRBJ1-1
CDR3nt: TGTGCCACCAGCCTAGAGACGGGGGGGGAAAACATTCAGTACTTC; CDR3aa: CATSLETGGENIQYF; v_gene: TRBV15; abundance: few; d_gene: TRBD2; j_gene: TRBJ2-4
CDR3nt: TGTGCCAGCAGCTATGGACTAGCGGGAAACAATGAGCAGTTCTTC; CDR3aa: CASSYGLAGNNEQFF; v_gene: TRBV7-3; abundance: few; d_gene: TRBD2; j_gene: TRBJ2-1
CDR3nt: TGTGCCAGCAGCCCCCGGACAGGGCGGACCGGGGAGCTGTTTTTT; CDR3aa: CASSPRTGRTGELFF; v_gene: TRBV3-1; abundance: few; d_gene: TRBD1; j_gene: TRBJ2-2
CDR3nt: TGTGCCACCAGTGAGGGGGACTACGAGCAGTACTTC; CDR3aa: CATSEGDYEQYF; v_gene: TRBV24-1; abundance: few; d_gene: .; j_gene: TRBJ2-7
CDR3nt: TGCAGCGCGGGACTAGCTCAGGGGAATGAGCAGTTCTTC; CDR3aa: CSAGLAQGNEQFF; v_gene: TRBV29-1; abundance: few; d_gene: TRBD2; j_gene: TRBJ2-1
CDR3nt: TGTGCCAGCAGTGGGGGACTAGCGGGGGGGCGAGGGAGCACAGATACGCAGTATTTT; CDR3aa: CASSGGLAGGRGSTDTQYF; v_gene: TRBV12-3/TRBV12-4; abundance: .; d_gene: TRBD2; j_gene: TRBJ2-3
CDR3nt: TGCAGTGCTCGGAATCAGGGGGGGGCTAACTATGGCTACACCTTC; CDR3aa: CSARNQGGANYGYTF; v_gene: TRBV20-1; abundance: few; d_gene: TRBD1; j_gene: TRBJ1-2
CDR3nt: TGCGCCAGCAGCCAAGAAGGGGGGGGGACCCAGTACTTC; CDR3aa: CASSQEGGGTQYF; v_gene: TRBV4-3; abundance: .; d_gene: .; j_gene: TRBJ2-5
CDR3nt: TGTGCCAGCAGTGACCGAGAGTCGGGCACTGAAGCTTTCTTT; CDR3aa: CASSDRESGTEAFF; v_gene: TRBV25-1; abundance: few; d_gene: .; j_gene: TRBJ1-1
CDR3nt: TGCAGTGCTAGACGTCGGATGAACACTGAAGCTTTCTTT; CDR3aa: CSARRRMNTEAFF; v_gene: TRBV20-1; abundance: few; d_gene: .; j_gene: TRBJ1-1
CDR3nt: TGCAGCGTTGAACGCCCCGGAGGAATGGAGACCCAGTACTTC; CDR3aa: CSVERPGGMETQYF; v_gene: TRBV29-1; abundance: .; d_gene: .; j_gene: TRBJ2-5
CDR3nt: TGTGCCGTTAGCGGGCCCGTAAACTACGAGCAGTACTTC; CDR3aa: CAVSGPVNYEQYF; v_gene: TRBV24-1; abundance: .; d_gene: TRBD2; j_gene: TRBJ2-7
CDR3nt: TGTGCCAGCAGCTCATGGTCGGGACTAGCGGGAGCAGAGACCCAGTACTTC; CDR3aa: CASSSWSGLAGAETQYF; v_gene: TRBV7-2; abundance: .; d_gene: TRBD2; j_gene: TRBJ2-5
CDR3nt: TGCAGCGGCGGGACAGGGGCCTACAATGAGCAGTTCTTC; CDR3aa: CSGGTGAYNEQFF; v_gene: TRBV29-1; abundance: .; d_gene: TRBD1; j_gene: TRBJ2-1
CDR3nt: TGCAGCGTTGAATGGGCAGGCGGGAACTATGGCTACACCTTC; CDR3aa: CSVEWAGGNYGYTF; v_gene: TRBV29-1; abundance: .; d_gene: .; j_gene: TRBJ1-2